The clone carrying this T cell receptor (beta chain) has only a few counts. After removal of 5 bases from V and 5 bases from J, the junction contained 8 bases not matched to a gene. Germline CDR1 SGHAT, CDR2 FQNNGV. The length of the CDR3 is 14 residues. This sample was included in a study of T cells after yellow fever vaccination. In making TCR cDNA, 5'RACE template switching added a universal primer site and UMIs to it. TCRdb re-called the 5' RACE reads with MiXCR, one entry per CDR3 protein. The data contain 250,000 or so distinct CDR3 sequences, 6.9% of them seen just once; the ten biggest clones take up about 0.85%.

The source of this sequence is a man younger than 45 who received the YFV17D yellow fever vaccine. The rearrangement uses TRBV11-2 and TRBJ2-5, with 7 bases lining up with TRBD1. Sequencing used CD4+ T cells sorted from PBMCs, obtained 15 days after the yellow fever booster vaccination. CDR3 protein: CASSPGTANETQYF. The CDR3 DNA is TGTGCCAGCAGCCCCGGGACAGCTAACGAGACCCAGTACTTC.